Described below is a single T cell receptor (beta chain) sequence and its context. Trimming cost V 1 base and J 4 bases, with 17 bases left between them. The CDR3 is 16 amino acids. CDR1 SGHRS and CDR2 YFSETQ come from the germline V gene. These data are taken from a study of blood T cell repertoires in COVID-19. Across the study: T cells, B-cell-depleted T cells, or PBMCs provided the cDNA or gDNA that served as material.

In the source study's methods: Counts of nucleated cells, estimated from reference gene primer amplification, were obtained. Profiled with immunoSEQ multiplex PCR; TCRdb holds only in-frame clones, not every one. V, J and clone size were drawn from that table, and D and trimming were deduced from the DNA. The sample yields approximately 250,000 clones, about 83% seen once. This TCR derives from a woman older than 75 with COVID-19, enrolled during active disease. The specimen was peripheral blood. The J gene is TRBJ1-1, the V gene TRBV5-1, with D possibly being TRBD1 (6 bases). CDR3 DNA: TGCGCCAGCAGCTTGTATGCAGGGGTTTCTCGCACTGAAGCTTTCTTT. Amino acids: CASSLYAGVSRTEAFF.